This T cell receptor beta chain was identified during a study of Tregs in tolerant kidney transplant recipients. Details on this clone: Its matching antigen is unknown.

Here immunoSEQ multiplex PCR was the method, and the copy in TCRdb shows in-frame clones only, minus some. The table shows approximately 98,000 clones, with around 90% occurring only once. This CDR3 region has 13 residues. V lost 5 bases, J lost 6 bases, and 13 bases lay in between. From germline, CDR1 is SNHLY and CDR2 FYNNEI. Broader study findings: For some patients, primers changed over time, blocking nucleotide-level comparison.

Thawed PBMCs were FACS-sorted into unstimulated CD4+CD25+CD127- regulatory T cells, CD4+CD25- non-regulatory cells, CD4 and CD8 cells. Sequenced here: CD4+ T cells from blood, sampled before the transplant. This sequence was found in a human donor who received a combined kidney and bone marrow transplant. V gene TRBV2 combines with J gene TRBJ1-2; D remains unclear. The CDR3, as DNA: TGTGCCAGCAGTTCTGACACCACCGATGGCTACACCTTC. Its translation is CASSSDTTDGYTF. Drawing the rest from reference TRBV2 and TRBJ1-2, the complete variable domain is EPEVTQTPSHQVTQMGQEVILRCVPISNHLYFYWYRQILGQKVEFLVSFYNNEISEKSEIFDDQFSVERPDGSNFTLKIRSTKLEDSAMYFCASSSDTTDGYTFGSGTRLTVV.